This note documents a single T cell receptor (beta chain) sequence. The record originates from a study of Graves' ophthalmopathy and Graves' hyperthyroidism. Beta-chain TCR CDR3 regions were amplified from RNA transcripts. HTBI-primed RT-PCR formed the first round, and a multiplex PCR formed the second. TCRdb fed the multiplex PCR reads into MiXCR, producing one record per CDR3 protein. In the table there are about 210,000 distinct CDR3 sequences, less than 30% of which are singletons. In germline, CDR1 is MNHEY, CDR2 SVGEGT. V lost 2 bases and J lost 0, with 8 bases in between. The CDR3 is 16 amino acids. Moderately to severely active ophthalmopathy under 3 months, CAS at least 3, NOSPECS at least 4. Reliance was placed on clinical symptoms, serum thyroxine, TRAb, thyroid ultrasound and orbital computed tomography for diagnosis. From fresh peripheral blood, 10 ml in volume, the PBMCs were obtained.

Sequenced material: peripheral blood. The clonotype comes from a man aged 50-59 years with Graves' ophthalmopathy. V gene TRBV6-2 or TRBV6-3 combines with J gene TRBJ2-6; D uncertain. CDR3 bases: TGTGCCAGCAGTTACAGGTTGCTCTCTGGGGCCAACGTCCTGACTTTC. Its translation: CASSYRLLSGANVLTF.